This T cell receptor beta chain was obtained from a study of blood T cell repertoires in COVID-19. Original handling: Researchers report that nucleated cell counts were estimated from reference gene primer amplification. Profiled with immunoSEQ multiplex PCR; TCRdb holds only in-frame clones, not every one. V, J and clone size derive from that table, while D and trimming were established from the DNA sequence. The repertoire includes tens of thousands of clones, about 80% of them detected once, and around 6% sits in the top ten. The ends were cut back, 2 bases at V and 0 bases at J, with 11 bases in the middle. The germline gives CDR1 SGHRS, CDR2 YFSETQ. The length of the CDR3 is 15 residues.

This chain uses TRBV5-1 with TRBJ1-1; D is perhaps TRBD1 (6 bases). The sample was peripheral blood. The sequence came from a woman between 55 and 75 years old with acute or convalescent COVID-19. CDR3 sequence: CASSLSTGLNTEAFF. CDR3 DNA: TGCGCCAGCAGCTTATCGACAGGATTGAACACTGAAGCTTTCTTT.